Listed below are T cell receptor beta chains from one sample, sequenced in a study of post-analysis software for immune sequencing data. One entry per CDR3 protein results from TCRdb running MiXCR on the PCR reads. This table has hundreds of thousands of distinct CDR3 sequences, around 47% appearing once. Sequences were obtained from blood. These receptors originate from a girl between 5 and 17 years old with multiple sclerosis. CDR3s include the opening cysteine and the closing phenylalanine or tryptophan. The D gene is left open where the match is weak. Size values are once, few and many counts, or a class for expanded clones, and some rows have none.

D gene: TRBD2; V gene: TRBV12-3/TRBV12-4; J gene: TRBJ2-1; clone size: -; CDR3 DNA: TGTGCCAGCAGCCCTAGCGGGGTGAGCTCCTACAATGAGCAGTTCTTC; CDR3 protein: CASSPSGVSSYNEQFF
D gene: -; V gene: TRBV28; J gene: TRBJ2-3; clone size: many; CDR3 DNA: TGTGCCAGCAGCCCAACAGGGACCGATACGCAGTATTTT; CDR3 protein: CASSPTGTDTQYF
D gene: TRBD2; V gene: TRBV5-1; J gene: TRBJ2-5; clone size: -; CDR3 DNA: TGCGCCAGCAGCTCGATTAGCGGGAAAGAGACCCAGTACTTC; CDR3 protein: CASSSISGKETQYF
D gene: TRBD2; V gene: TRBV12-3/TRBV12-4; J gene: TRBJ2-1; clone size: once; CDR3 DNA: TGTGCCAGCAGCACCGGGAGGAATGAGCAGTTCTTC; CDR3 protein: CASSTGRNEQFF
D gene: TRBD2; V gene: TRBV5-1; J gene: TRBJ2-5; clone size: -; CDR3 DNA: TGCGCCAGCAACGTACTAGCGGGAGGGCCGGGAGAGACCCAGTACTTC; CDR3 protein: CASNVLAGGPGETQYF
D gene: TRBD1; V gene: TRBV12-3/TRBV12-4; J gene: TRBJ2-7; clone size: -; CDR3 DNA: TGTGCCAGCAATCCCGGGACAGGGGCGTCCTACGAGCAGTACTTC; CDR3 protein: CASNPGTGASYEQYF
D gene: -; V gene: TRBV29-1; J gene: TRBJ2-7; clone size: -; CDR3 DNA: TGCAGCGGAACGGTCGTCTCCTACGAGCAGTACTTC; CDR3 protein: CSGTVVSYEQYF
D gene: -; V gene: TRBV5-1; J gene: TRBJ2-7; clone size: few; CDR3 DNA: TGCGCCAGCAGCTTGGGGGGACTGACGGCCTACGAGCAGTACTTC; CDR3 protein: CASSLGGLTAYEQYF
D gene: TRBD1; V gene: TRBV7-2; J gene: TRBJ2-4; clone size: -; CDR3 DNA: TGTGCCAGCAGCTTATTAGGGGGCTCGGAATGGGCCAAAAACATTCAGTACTTC; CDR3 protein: CASSLLGGSEWAKNIQYF
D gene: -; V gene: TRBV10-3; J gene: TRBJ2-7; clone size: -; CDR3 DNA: TGTGCCATCAGTGAGGAGGGACGCTACAATGAGCAGTACTTC; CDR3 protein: CAISEEGRYNEQYF
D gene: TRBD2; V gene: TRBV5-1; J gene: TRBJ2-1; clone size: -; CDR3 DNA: TGCGCCAGCAGCGTACGGGGGACTAGCGGCGTTAATGAGCAGTTCTTC; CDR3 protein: CASSVRGTSGVNEQFF
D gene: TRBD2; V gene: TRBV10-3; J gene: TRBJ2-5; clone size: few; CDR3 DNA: TGTGCCATCAGTGAGTCTGACCTAGCGGGTAAACGAGAGACCCAGTACTTC; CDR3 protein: CAISESDLAGKRETQYF
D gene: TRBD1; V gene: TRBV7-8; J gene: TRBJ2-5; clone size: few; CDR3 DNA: TGTGCCAGCAGCCAGGGGACAGGGGATGGGGAGACCCAGTACTTC; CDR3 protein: CASSQGTGDGETQYF
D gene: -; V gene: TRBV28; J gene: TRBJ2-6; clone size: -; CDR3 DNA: TGTGCCAGCAGTTCTCATTTCTCTGGGGCCAACGTCCTGACTTTC; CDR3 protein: CASSSHFSGANVLTF
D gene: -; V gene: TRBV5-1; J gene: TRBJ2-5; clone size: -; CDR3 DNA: TGCGCCAGCAGCCCTACTCCCGAGGGGGAGACCCAGTACTTC; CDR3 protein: CASSPTPEGETQYF
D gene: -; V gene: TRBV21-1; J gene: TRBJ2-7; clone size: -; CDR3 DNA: TGTGCCAGCAGCAAAGCCGCCGAGCAGTACTTC; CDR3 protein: CASSKAAEQYF
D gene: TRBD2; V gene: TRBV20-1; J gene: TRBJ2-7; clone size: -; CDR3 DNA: TGCAGTGCTAACCGGGACTATTACGAGCAGTACTTC; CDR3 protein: CSANRDYYEQYF
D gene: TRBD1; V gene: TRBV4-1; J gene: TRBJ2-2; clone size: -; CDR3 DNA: TGCGCCAGCAGCCAGTTCGGGACAGGGGGAGCGAACACCGGGGAGCTGTTTTTT; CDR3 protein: CASSQFGTGGANTGELFF
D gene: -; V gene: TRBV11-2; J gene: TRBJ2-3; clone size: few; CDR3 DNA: TGTGCCAGCAGACCAAGACTAGTAATAACGGATACGCAGTATTTT; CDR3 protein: CASRPRLVITDTQYF
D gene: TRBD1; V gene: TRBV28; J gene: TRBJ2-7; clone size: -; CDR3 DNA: TGTGCCAGCAGTCTCCTACAGGGGGCTCGCGAGGGCGAGCAGTACTTC; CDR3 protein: CASSLLQGAREGEQYF
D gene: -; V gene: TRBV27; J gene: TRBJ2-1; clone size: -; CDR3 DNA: TGTGCCAGCCGCATAGCTGGGCTCAGCTCCTACAATGAGCAGTTCTTC; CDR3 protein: CASRIAGLSSYNEQFF
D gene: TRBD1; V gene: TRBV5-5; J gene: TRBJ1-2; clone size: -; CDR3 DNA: TGTGCCAGCAGCTTGGAGACAGGGGGCATCTATGGCTACACCTTC; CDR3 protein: CASSLETGGIYGYTF
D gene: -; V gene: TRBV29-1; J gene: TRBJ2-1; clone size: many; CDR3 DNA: TGCAGCGTTGATAATGAGCAGTTCTTC; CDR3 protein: CSVDNEQFF
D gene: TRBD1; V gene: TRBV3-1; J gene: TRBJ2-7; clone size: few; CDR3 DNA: TGTGCCAGCAGCCAATCTGGACAGGGTGGCCTCAAGCAGTACTTC; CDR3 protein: CASSQSGQGGLKQYF
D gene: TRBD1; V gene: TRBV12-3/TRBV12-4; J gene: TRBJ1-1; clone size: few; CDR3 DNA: TGTGCCAGCAGACAGGGGGCTGAAGCTTTCTTT; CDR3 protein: CASRQGAEAFF
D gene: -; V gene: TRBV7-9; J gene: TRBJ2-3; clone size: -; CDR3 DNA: TGTGCCAGCAGCACCCGCGGGGGCCGCACAGATACGCAGTATTTT; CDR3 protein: CASSTRGGRTDTQYF
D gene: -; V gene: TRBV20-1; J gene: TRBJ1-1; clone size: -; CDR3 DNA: TGCAGTGCTAGCACAGCCACTGAAGCTTTCTTT; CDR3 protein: CSASTATEAFF
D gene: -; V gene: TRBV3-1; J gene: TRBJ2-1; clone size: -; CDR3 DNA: TGTGCCAGCAGCCAAGAGCCTAGCGAGTACAATGAGCAGTTCTTC; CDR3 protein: CASSQEPSEYNEQFF
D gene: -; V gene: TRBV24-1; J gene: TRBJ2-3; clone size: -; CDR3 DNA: TGTGCCACCAGTGATCCAACACGGGAAAGAACCACAGATACGCAGTATTTT; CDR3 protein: CATSDPTRERTTDTQYF
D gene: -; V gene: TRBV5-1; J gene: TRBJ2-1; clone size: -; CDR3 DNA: TGCGCCAGCAGCTTGGTTGGGTGGGAGACCTACAATGAGCAGTTCTTC; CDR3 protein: CASSLVGWETYNEQFF
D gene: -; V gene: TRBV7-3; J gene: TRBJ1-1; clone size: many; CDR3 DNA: TGTGCCAGCAGCTTAAGTCCGGAGACTGAAGCTTTCTTT; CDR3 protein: CASSLSPETEAFF
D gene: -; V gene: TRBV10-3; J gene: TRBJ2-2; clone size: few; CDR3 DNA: TGTGCCATCTCACTAAACACCGGGGAGCTGTTTTTT; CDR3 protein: CAISLNTGELFF
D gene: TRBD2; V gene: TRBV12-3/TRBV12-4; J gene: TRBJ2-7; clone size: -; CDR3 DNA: TGTGCCAGCAGTTGGGGGTCGGCGGGGGCCTACGAGCAGTACTTC; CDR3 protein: CASSWGSAGAYEQYF
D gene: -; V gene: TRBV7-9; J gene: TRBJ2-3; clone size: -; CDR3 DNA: TGTGCCAGCAGCCCAGAGATCACAGATACGCAGTATTTT; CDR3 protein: CASSPEITDTQYF
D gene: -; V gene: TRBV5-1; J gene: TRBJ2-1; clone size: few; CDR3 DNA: TGCGCCAGCAGCAAGCTCAATGAGCAGTTCTTC; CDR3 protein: CASSKLNEQFF
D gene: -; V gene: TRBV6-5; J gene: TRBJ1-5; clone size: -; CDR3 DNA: TGTGCCAGCAGGCCGTCTTCAAATAGCAATCAGCCCCAGCATTTT; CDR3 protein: CASRPSSNSNQPQHF
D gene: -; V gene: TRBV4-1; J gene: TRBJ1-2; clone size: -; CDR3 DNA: TGCGCCAGCAGCCAAGACCCCGTTATCGGCTACACCTTC; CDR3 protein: CASSQDPVIGYTF
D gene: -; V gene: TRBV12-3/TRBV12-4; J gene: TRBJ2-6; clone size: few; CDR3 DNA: TGTGCCAGCTCAGGGGTCGAGGGCTCTGGGGCCAACGTCCTGACTTTC; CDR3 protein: CASSGVEGSGANVLTF
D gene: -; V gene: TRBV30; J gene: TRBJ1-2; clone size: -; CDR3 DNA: TGTGCCTGGAGTGCGCAACAGCCCGGTGGCTACACCTTC; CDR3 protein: CAWSAQQPGGYTF
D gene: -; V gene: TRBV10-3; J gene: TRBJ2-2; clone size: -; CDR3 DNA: TGTGCCATCAGTGGGGTCAGCAGCCATCTGAACACCGGGGAGCTGTTTTTT; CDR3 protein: CAISGVSSHLNTGELFF
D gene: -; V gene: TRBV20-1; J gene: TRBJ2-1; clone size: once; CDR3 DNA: TGCAGTGCTAGCAGTAGCGCAGGGCCCGACAATGAGCAGTTCTTC; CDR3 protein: CSASSSAGPDNEQFF
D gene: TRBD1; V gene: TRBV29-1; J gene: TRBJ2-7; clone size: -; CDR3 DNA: TGCAGCGTTGAAGGCATATCCGGGACAGGGTTTTTAGGAGGCGAGCAGTACTTC; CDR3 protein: CSVEGISGTGFLGGEQYF
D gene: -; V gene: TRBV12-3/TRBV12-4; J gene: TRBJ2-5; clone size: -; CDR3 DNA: TGTGCCAGCAGTTTGACTATGACCCAAGAGACCCAGTACTTC; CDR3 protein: CASSLTMTQETQYF
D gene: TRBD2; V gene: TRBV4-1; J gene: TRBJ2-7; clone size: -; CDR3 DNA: TGCGCCAGCAGCCAAGGGGCTAGCGGGAGATCCTACGAGCAGTACTTC; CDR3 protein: CASSQGASGRSYEQYF
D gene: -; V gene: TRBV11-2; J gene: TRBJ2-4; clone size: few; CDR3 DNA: TGTGCCAGCAGCTTCAGGGCCGCTCCCGGTACCAAAAACATTCAGTACTTC; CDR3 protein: CASSFRAAPGTKNIQYF
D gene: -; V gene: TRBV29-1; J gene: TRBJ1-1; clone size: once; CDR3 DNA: TGCAGCGTTGAGTCTAAATACCCAGAGGCTGTAGCTTTCTTT; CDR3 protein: CSVESKYPEAVAFF
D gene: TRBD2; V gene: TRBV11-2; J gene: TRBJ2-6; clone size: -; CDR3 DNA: TGTGCCAGCTCTCTAGCGGGGAGCTCTGGGGCCAACGTCCTGACTTTC; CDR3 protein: CASSLAGSSGANVLTF
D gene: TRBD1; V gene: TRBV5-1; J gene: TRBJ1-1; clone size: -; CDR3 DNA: TGCGCCAGCAGCTCTGGACAGGCCTTCTTTGAAGCTTTCTTT; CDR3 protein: CASSSGQAFFEAFF
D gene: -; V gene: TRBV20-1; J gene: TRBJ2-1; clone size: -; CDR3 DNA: TGCAGTGCTAGCCCGGACTTTAACAATGAGCAGTTCTTC; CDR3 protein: CSASPDFNNEQFF
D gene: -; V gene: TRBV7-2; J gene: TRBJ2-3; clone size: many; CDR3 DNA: TGTGCCAGCAGTTTTACGGTGACTAGCACAGATACGCAGTATTTT; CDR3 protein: CASSFTVTSTDTQYF
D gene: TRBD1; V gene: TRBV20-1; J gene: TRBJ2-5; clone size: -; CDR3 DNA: TGCAGTGCTAGATCAGGGGGCGTAATGGAGACCCAGTACTTC; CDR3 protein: CSARSGGVMETQYF
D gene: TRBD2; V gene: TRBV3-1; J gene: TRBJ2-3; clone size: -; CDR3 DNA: TGTGCCAGCAGCCAAGGGACTAGCAATTTAGATACGCAGTATTTT; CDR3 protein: CASSQGTSNLDTQYF
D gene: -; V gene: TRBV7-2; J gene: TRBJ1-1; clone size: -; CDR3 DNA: TGTGCCAGCAGCCGACCGGAGGGGGGCTTATTGCCTGAAGCTTTCTTT; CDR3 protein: CASSRPEGGLLPEAFF